This T cell receptor beta chain is from a study of T cell changes during pregnancy in multiple sclerosis. The V gene's germline CDR1 is LNHDA and CDR2 SQIVND (reference sequence). V was trimmed by 3 bases and J by 0 bases, leaving 11 bases between them. The CDR3 is 15 amino acids. The protocol was immunoSEQ multiplex PCR, while the TCRdb copy is restricted to in-frame clones and leaves out a portion. Of tens of thousands of clones in the sample, 80% to 95% were seen once. The source is a female donor with multiple sclerosis, enrolled in a pregnancy study. This sample comprised peripheral blood, obtained in the first trimester of pregnancy. The chain links TRBV19 to TRBJ2-5; D gene unclear. The CDR3 nucleotides are TGTGCCAGTAGTATTTCTTTCAGGAACCAAGAGACCCAGTACTTC. This gives the protein CASSISFRNQETQYF.